These T cell receptor beta chains were read from a single sample in a study of blood T cell repertoires in COVID-19. Sequencing was performed with immunoSEQ multiplex PCR; in TCRdb, only in-frame clones are kept and a portion is missing. The sample lists about 70,000 clones, approximately 82% occurring once. The sample taken for sequencing was peripheral blood. The receptors were gathered from a woman of 80 years or more with acute or convalescent COVID-19. CDR3s include the opening cysteine and the closing phenylalanine or tryptophan. Each record gives: J gene, V gene, clone size, D gene, CDR3 protein, CDR3 DNA. A D gene is named only where the DNA matches it firmly. Size is omitted from some rows. Given values are once, few, many or a class for expanded clones.

TRBJ1-4 TRBV7-8 NA NA CASSRSGTSKKLFF TGTGCCAGCAGCCGCAGCGGGACATCGAAAAAACTGTTTTTT
TRBJ2-1 TRBV6-5 NA NA CASSRGGSYNEQFF TGTGCCAGCAGCCGAGGGGGTTCCTACAATGAGCAGTTCTTC
TRBJ1-2 TRBV15 few TRBD1 CATRGTGGNYGYTF TGTGCCACCAGAGGAACAGGGGGCAACTATGGCTACACCTTC
TRBJ1-6 TRBV7-9 NA NA CASSSFGLNSPLHF TGTGCCAGCAGCTCCTTCGGTTTGAATTCACCCCTCCACTTT
TRBJ1-1 TRBV4-2 NA TRBD1 CASIPPGQPNTEAFF TGTGCCAGCATACCACCGGGACAGCCGAACACTGAAGCTTTCTTT
TRBJ1-1 TRBV7-9 few NA CASSSLGGNTEAFF TGTGCCAGCAGCTCCCTAGGCGGGAACACTGAAGCTTTCTTT
TRBJ2-2 TRBV5-1 NA NA CASSLYAGSTGELFF TGCGCCAGCAGCTTGTATGCGGGGAGTACCGGGGAGCTGTTTTTT
TRBJ2-7 TRBV11-3 once NA CASSLGALSYEQYF TGTGCCAGCAGCTTAGGGGCGCTCTCCTACGAGCAGTACTTC
TRBJ1-2 TRBV19 NA NA CASREARGQGYYGYTF TGTGCCAGTAGGGAGGCCCGGGGTCAGGGGTACTATGGCTACACCTTC
TRBJ2-1 TRBV5-4 NA TRBD1 CASSLGTVQFF TGTGCCAGCAGCCTCGGGACAGTGCAGTTCTTC
TRBJ2-1 TRBV6-5 few TRBD2 CASSPTSGGALGRFF TGTGCCAGCAGTCCCACTAGCGGGGGGGCCTTGGGACGGTTCTTC
TRBJ2-2 TRBV19 NA TRBD2 CASSIMTSGAGELFF TGTGCCAGTAGTATCATGACTAGCGGGGCCGGGGAGCTGTTTTTT
TRBJ2-5 TRBV13 NA TRBD2 CASSLDGSGGETQYF TGTGCCAGCAGCTTAGACGGTAGCGGGGGAGAGACCCAGTACTTC
TRBJ1-2 TRBV6-1 NA TRBD1 CASSDRSRGQGNYGYTF TGTGCCAGCAGTGACCGATCTAGGGGACAGGGGAACTATGGCTACACCTTC
TRBJ1-1 TRBV5-5 NA NA CASSLVRTEAFF TGTGCCAGCAGCTTGGTTCGGACAGAAGCTTTCTTT
TRBJ2-7 TRBV10-3 NA NA CAISVETNTAEQYF TGTGCCATCAGTGTTGAGACTAATACCGCCGAGCAGTACTTC
TRBJ2-1 TRBV29-1 NA NA CSVERHTTAYNEQFF TGCAGCGTGGAACGCCATACGACAGCGTACAATGAGCAGTTCTTC
TRBJ1-1 TRBV3-1/TRBV3-2 few NA CASSQETSGAFF TGTGCCAGCAGCCAAGAGACGTCGGGAGCTTTCTTT
TRBJ1-2 TRBV19 NA TRBD1 CASSDRGGVDGYTF TGTGCCAGTTCTGACAGGGGAGGCGTCGATGGCTACACCTTC
TRBJ1-1 TRBV6-1 NA NA CASSDRTQLLLAFF TGTGCCAGCAGTGATCGGACTCAACTCCTACTGGCTTTCTTT
TRBJ2-1 TRBV4-1 NA NA CASSQLFPNEQFF TGCGCCAGCAGCCAATTGTTTCCGAATGAGCAGTTCTTC
TRBJ1-2 TRBV11-2 once TRBD1 CASSATGGLESYTF TGTGCCAGCAGCGCGACAGGGGGTCTTGAAAGCTACACCTTC
TRBJ2-1 TRBV19 NA TRBD2 CATRTGGYDNEQFF TGTGCCACGCGGACGGGGGGATACGACAATGAGCAGTTCTTC
TRBJ2-5 TRBV10-3 NA NA CAISEFPPGVGETQYF TGTGCCATCAGTGAGTTCCCACCGGGGGTCGGCGAGACCCAGTACTTC
TRBJ1-1 TRBV11-3 NA TRBD1 CASSPRTGDNMNTEAFF TGTGCCAGCAGCCCCCGGACAGGGGACAATATGAACACTGAAGCTTTCTTT
TRBJ1-1 TRBV29-1 once TRBD1 CSGDRGNTEAFF TGCAGCGGGGACAGGGGTAACACTGAAGCTTTCTTT
TRBJ2-1 TRBV19 NA TRBD1 CASRPGTGKYNEQFF TGTGCCAGTAGACCAGGGACAGGGAAATACAATGAGCAGTTCTTC
TRBJ2-4 TRBV6-5 NA NA CASRGTPLAKNIQYF TGTGCCAGCAGGGGGACACCTCTAGCCAAAAACATTCAGTACTTC
TRBJ1-4 TRBV2 NA TRBD1 CASSQTGGNEKLFF TGTGCCAGCAGTCAGACAGGGGGTAATGAAAAACTGTTTTTT
TRBJ1-5 TRBV6-5 once TRBD1 CASGEDRDQPQHF TGTGCCAGCGGGGAGGACAGGGATCAGCCCCAGCATTTT
TRBJ1-2 TRBV4-1 NA TRBD1 CASSQDPGQGREYGYTF TGCGCCAGCAGCCAAGACCCGGGACAGGGAAGGGAATATGGCTACACCTTC
TRBJ1-2 TRBV19 NA NA CASSTWKQGLYGYTF TGTGCCAGTAGTACGTGGAAACAGGGTTTGTATGGCTACACCTTC
TRBJ1-2 TRBV19 once NA CASSIIRQVGYGYTF TGTGCCAGTAGTATAATCCGACAGGTCGGCTATGGCTACACCTTC
TRBJ1-4 TRBV5-6 NA NA CASTLQTVTNEKLFF TGTGCCAGCACCTTACAGACAGTAACTAATGAAAAACTGTTTTTT
TRBJ2-2 TRBV4-2 NA NA CASSQDGIDTGELFF TGTGCCAGCAGCCAAGACGGTATCGACACCGGGGAGCTGTTTTTT
TRBJ1-2 TRBV19 NA NA CARPPGHLNYGYTF TGTGCCAGACCACCGGGACATCTTAACTATGGCTACACCTTC
TRBJ1-6 TRBV27 NA NA CASQGSYNSPLHF TGTGCCAGCCAGGGCTCCTATAATTCACCCCTCCACTTT
TRBJ2-3 TRBV27 NA TRBD1 CASTFDRGGTDTQYF TGTGCCAGCACCTTCGACAGGGGAGGCACAGATACGCAGTATTTT
TRBJ2-7 TRBV27 NA TRBD2 CASSLSFPNSGGTGFEQYF TGTGCCAGCAGTCTCAGTTTTCCTAATAGCGGGGGGACTGGCTTTGAGCAGTACTTC
TRBJ1-1 TRBV3-1/TRBV3-2 NA NA CASSQELGGGTEAFF TGTGCCAGCAGCCAAGAATTGGGTGGCGGCACTGAAGCTTTCTTT
TRBJ1-2 TRBV7-8 once TRBD1 CASSRTGGPSHYGYTF TGTGCCAGCAGTCGGACAGGGGGACCCTCGCACTATGGCTACACCTTC
TRBJ1-1 TRBV6-5 few NA CASTRDTEAFF TGTGCCAGCACGAGGGACACTGAAGCTTTCTTT
TRBJ2-3 TRBV3-1/TRBV3-2 NA TRBD2 CASSHQRGFDTDTQYF TGTGCCAGCAGCCACCAGCGGGGGTTCGACACAGATACGCAGTATTTT
TRBJ1-1 TRBV6-5 NA TRBD1 CASSYSGGFEAFF TGTGCCAGCAGTTACTCAGGGGGCTTTGAAGCTTTCTTT
TRBJ2-2 TRBV18 NA NA CASSTGRVPTGELFF TGTGCCAGCTCAACTGGGCGTGTGCCCACCGGGGAGCTGTTTTTT
TRBJ2-1 TRBV5-8 NA NA CASSLDRSSYNEQFF TGTGCCAGCAGCCTCGACAGGAGCTCCTACAATGAGCAGTTCTTC
TRBJ2-1 TRBV7-9 NA TRBD2 CASSTSGGNEQFF TGTGCCAGCAGCACCAGCGGGGGCAATGAGCAGTTCTTC
TRBJ2-1 TRBV14 NA TRBD1 CASRPQGGLSYNEQFF TGTGCCAGCAGACCCCAAGGGGGCCTTTCCTACAATGAGCAGTTCTTC
TRBJ1-5 TRBV6-5 NA TRBD1 CASRVDRDGNQPQHF TGTGCCAGCAGGGTCGACAGGGACGGGAATCAGCCCCAGCATTTT
TRBJ2-3 TRBV3-1/TRBV3-2 NA TRBD2 CASSQLAGVGTDTQYF TGTGCCAGCAGCCAGCTAGCGGGGGTCGGCACAGATACGCAGTATTTT
TRBJ2-1 TRBV11-2 NA NA CASSLDVSQAPYEQFF TGTGCCAGCAGCTTAGATGTGAGCCAAGCCCCTTATGAGCAGTTCTTC
TRBJ2-1 TRBV6-1 NA TRBD2 CASSEVPLAGLYEQFF TGTGCCAGCAGTGAGGTTCCGCTAGCGGGGCTCTATGAGCAGTTCTTC